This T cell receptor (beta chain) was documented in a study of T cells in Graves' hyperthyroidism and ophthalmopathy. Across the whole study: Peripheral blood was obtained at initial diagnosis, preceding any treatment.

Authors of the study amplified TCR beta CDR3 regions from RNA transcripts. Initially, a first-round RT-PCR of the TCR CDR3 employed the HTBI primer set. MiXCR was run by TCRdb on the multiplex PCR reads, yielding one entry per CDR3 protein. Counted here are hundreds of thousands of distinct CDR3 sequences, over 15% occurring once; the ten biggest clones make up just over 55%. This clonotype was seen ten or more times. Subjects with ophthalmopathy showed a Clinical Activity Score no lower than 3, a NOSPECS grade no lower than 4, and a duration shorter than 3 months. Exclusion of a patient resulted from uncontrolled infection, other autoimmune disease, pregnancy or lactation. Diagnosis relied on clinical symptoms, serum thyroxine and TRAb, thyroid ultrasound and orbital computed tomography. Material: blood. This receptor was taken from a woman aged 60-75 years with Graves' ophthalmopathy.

CDR3 in DNA: TGTGCCAGCAGCCTCGGACTAGCATTTTGGGCAGGGGAGCTGTTTTTT. Its protein is CASSLGLAFWAGELFF. The chain is built from TRBV5-8 and TRBJ2-2; 8 bases are a match to TRBD2. The germline V gene has CDR1 SGHTS and CDR2 YDEGEE. V shed 4 bases and J 8 bases; nucleotides not matched to a gene: 13. This CDR3 comprises 16 residues.